This record concerns one T cell receptor (beta chain) sequence. The antigen is unknown. Uncontrolled infection, other autoimmune disease, pregnancy or lactation excluded patients. Diagnoses rested on clinical symptoms, serum thyroxine and TRAb, thyroid ultrasound and orbital computed tomography. Trimming pared 4 bases from V and 7 bases from J, leaving 11 bases between. The CDR3 contains 13 residues. From germline, CDR1 is LGHDT and CDR2 YNNKEL (reference sequence). This specimen comes from a study of T cells in Graves' hyperthyroidism and ophthalmopathy. General study findings and limits: Ophthalmopathy got predicted by the model a median approximately 6 months before its onset.

There were TCR beta CDR3 regions amplified from RNA transcripts. The HTBI set primed first-round TCR CDR3 RT-PCR. MiXCR, run by TCRdb on the multiplex PCR reads, gives a single entry per CDR3 protein. Altogether about 640,000 distinct CDR3 sequences are present, less than 25% being singletons, with the ten largest covering around a third. Material: blood. The sequence was obtained from a man aged 30-40 years with Graves' ophthalmopathy. The chain recombines TRBV3-1 with TRBJ2-4; possibly TRBD2 for D (5 bases). The CDR3, as DNA: TGTGCCAGCAGCCTGACGGGGAGCAACATTCAGTACTTC. As protein: CASSLTGSNIQYF.